This T cell receptor (beta chain) stems from a study of blood T cell repertoires in COVID-19. For the study at large: Acute-phase and convalescent COVID-19 samples originated in the United States, Italy and Spain. PBMCs, B-cell-depleted T cells, or T cells provided the cDNA or gDNA that made up the material.

As processed by the authors: From reference gene primer amplification, estimates of nucleated cell counts were derived. Method: immunoSEQ multiplex PCR; TCRdb's copy keeps in-frame clones and lacks some. The V and J calls and clone size come from that table; D and trimming were worked out from the DNA. The sample yields 250,000 or so clones, about 79% seen once. This CDR3 comprises 16 residues. The germline V gene encodes CDR1 SGHRS and CDR2 YFSETQ. V lost 2 bases, J lost 1 base, and 15 bases lay in between. The material sequenced was peripheral blood. The V gene is TRBV5-1, the J gene TRBJ2-5; TRBD1 might be the D (6 bases). The sequence came from a man at least 80 years old with acute or convalescent COVID-19. The CDR3 region has the DNA TGCGCCAGCAGCTTACAGGGTGGGAGACTCCAAGAGACCCAGTACTTC. Translated, it gives CASSLQGGRLQETQYF. The variable domain in full, completed from reference TRBV5-1 and TRBJ2-5, reads KAGVTQTPRYLIKTRGQQVTLSCSPISGHRSVSWYQQTPGQGLQFLFEYFSETQRNKGNFPGRFSGRQFSNSRSEMNVSTLELGDSALYLCASSLQGGRLQETQYFGPGTRLLVL.